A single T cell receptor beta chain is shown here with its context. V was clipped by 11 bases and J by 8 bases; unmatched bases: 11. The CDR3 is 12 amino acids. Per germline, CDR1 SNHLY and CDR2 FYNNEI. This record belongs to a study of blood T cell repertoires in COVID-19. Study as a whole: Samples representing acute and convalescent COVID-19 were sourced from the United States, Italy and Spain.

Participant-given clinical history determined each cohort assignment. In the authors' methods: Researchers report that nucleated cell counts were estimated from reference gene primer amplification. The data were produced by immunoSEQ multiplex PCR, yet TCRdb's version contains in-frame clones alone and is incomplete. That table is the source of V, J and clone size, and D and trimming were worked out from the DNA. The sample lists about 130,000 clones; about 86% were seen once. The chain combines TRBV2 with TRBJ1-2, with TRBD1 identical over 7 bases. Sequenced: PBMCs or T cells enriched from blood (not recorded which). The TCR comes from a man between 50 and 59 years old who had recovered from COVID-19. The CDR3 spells CAGPRQGGGYTF. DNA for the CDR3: TGTGCCGGCCCAAGACAGGGCGGCGGCTACACCTTC.